This T cell receptor (beta chain) was obtained from a study of graft-versus-host responses after intestinal transplantation. The method was immunoSEQ multiplex PCR; TCRdb's version includes in-frame clones alone and lacks a portion of them. The sample shows about 100,000 clones, about 90% of them seen only once. With regard to this clone: Its antigen is currently unknown.

V lost 1 base and J 5 bases, leaving 17 bases between the germline ends. The CDR3 contains 16 residues. CDR1 is SGHAT and CDR2 is FQNNGV in the germline V gene. The V gene is TRBV11-2, the J gene TRBJ1-2; the D gene is possibly TRBD1 (5 bases). The sequenced sample was unstimulated CD4+ T cells sorted from spleen or lymph node cells, obtained before intestinal transplant. This sequence originates from a human donor who received an intestinal transplant. The CDR3 coding sequence is TGTGCCAGCAGCTTAGCCCAAACATGGGGCCGATATGGCTACACCTTC. Protein sequence: CASSLAQTWGRYGYTF.